Below are 27 T cell receptor beta chains sequenced from a single sample in a study of immune characterization of retroperitoneal liposarcoma. TCRdb reprocessed the PCR reads with MiXCR, giving one entry per CDR3 protein. The sample has more than 10,000 distinct CDR3 sequences, 40% to 50% seen once. Sequenced material: tumor tissue. The receptors derive from a female donor with retroperitoneal liposarcoma.

The chain joins TRBV12-3 or TRBV12-4 to TRBJ2-2, with D maybe TRBD1 (6 bases). This CDR3 contains 13 residues. Trimming removed 6 bases at V and 2 bases at J, with 7 bases between. This CDR3 reads CASRDSNTGELFF. Written as DNA, the CDR3 is TGTGCCAGCAGGGACAGCAACACCGGGGAGCTGTTTTTT.

Details on this clonotype: One end of the junction varies from germline; a read error may be responsible. The V gene is TRBV11-1, the J gene TRBJ2-1, with 7 bases identical to TRBD2. The V gene's germline CDR1 is SGHAT and CDR2 FQDESV (reference sequence). The CDR3 length is 17 residues. CDR3 region: CASTLGTTGLYYNERFF. The CDR3 coding sequence is TGTGCCAGCACCCTCGGGACTACCGGACTTTATTACAATGAGCGGTTCTTC.

This clonotype is judged medium-sized. The genes are TRBV7-2 and TRBJ2-3, with D tentatively TRBD1 or TRBD2 (5 bases each). The germline CDR1 and CDR2 sequences are SGHTA and FQGNSA. Between the trimmed V and J ends, which lost 1 base and 6 bases, there was a span of 11 bases. There are 14 residues in the CDR3. The CDR3 loop is CASSLVRGSDTQYF. As DNA, the CDR3 is TGTGCCAGCAGCTTAGTGAGGGGCAGTGATACGCAGTATTTT. Full variable domain (rest looked up from reference TRBV7-2 and TRBJ2-3): GAGVSQSPSNKVTEKGKDVELRCDPISGHTALYWYRQSLGQGLEFLIYFQGNSAPDKSGLPSDRFSAERTGGSVSTLTIQRTQQEDSAVYLCASSLVRGSDTQYFGPGTRLTVL.

This chain connects TRBV11-2 to TRBJ2-1; 10 bases align to TRBD1. The DNA end is a closer match to TRBJ2-7, so the J assignment may be wrong. Germline CDR1 and CDR2: SGHAT and FQNNGV. The CDR3 contains 18 residues. CDR3 bases: TGTGCCAGCAGCTTAGAGGGTTATAGGACAGGGGGCTCCTACGAGCAGTACTTC. It encodes CASSLEGYRTGGSYEQYF.

This clonotype was detected only once. The V gene is TRBV27, the J gene TRBJ2-1, with D uncertain. This CDR3 has 15 residues. V lost 3 bases to trimming and J lost 0 bases, with 9 bases between them. CDR1 is MNHEY and CDR2 is SMNVEV in the germline V gene (reference sequence). In DNA form, the CDR3 reads TGTGCCAGCAGTTTCCTACAGAGCTCCTACAATGAGCAGTTCTTC. Its translation: CASSFLQSSYNEQFF.

This clonotype came up many times. The rearrangement joins TRBV7-3 to TRBJ2-5; the match to TRBD2 covers 8 bases. The J call may be mistaken, given a closer DNA end match to TRBJ2-7. The CDR3 is made up of 15 amino acids. In germline, CDR1 is SGHTA, CDR2 FQGTGA. The DNA of the CDR3 is TGTGCCAGCAGCGCAGTGACGGGGGGGTCCTACGAGCAGTACTTC. Encoded protein: CASSAVTGGSYEQYF.

This clonotype showed up many times. The chain recombines TRBV7-2 with TRBJ2-2, with 10 bases fitting TRBD1. The CDR3 length is 15 residues. CDR1 and CDR2 (germline): SGHTA, FQGNSA. V lost 7 bases to trimming and J lost 6 bases; unmatched junction nucleotides: 8. In nucleotides, the CDR3 is TGTGCCAGCATCCATCCGACAGGGGGCGCCGGGGAGCTGTTTTTT. Protein sequence: CASIHPTGGAGELFF.

This clonotype showed up just once. The chain carries TRBV27 and TRBJ2-1; tentatively, D is TRBD2 (6 bases). V dropped 6 bases and J dropped 3 bases, with 15 bases sitting between them. This CDR3 comprises 15 residues. From germline, CDR1 is MNHEY and CDR2 SMNVEV (reference sequence). Here the CDR3 reads CASSLRDSFYNEQFF. CDR3 nucleotides: TGTGCCAGCAGCCTCCGGGACTCCTTCTACAATGAGCAGTTCTTC.

V gene TRBV6-5 combines with J gene TRBJ2-4, with D perhaps given as TRBD1 or TRBD2 (5 bases each). The CDR3 is 16 amino acids. The V gene lost 5 bases and the J gene lost 13 bases, with 27 bases spanning the gap. Germline-derived CDR1 and CDR2 are MNHEY and SVGAGI. The CDR3 DNA reads TGTGCCAGCAGTGGCCGGGGCAGCTTCGTTGGGAATGAGCAGTACTTC. Translation gives CASSGRGSFVGNEQYF.

This clonotype counts as medium-sized (0.01 to 0.1%). CDR3 residues: CASSELHRGPANTGELFF. CDR3 nucleotide sequence: TGTGCCAGCAGTGAACTCCACAGGGGACCCGCGAACACCGGGGAGCTGTTTTTT. The chain carries TRBV6-1 and TRBJ2-2; 7 bases are shared with TRBD1. The germline gives CDR1 MNHNS, CDR2 SASEGT. V lost 2 bases to trimming and J lost 0 bases; unmatched junction nucleotides: 9. This CDR3 has 18 amino acids.

With regard to this clonotype: Relative to the germline gene, one junction end is altered; a read error may explain this. This chain links TRBV5-3 with TRBJ1-2; 10 nucleotides match TRBD1. TRBV5-3 has ORF status, its function being uncertain. The CDR3 spans 15 residues. This CDR3 is CASSLGGQGNYGYTF. CDR3 nucleotides: TGTGCCAGCAGCTTGGGGGGACAGGGGAACTATGGCTACACCTTC.

The V and J genes are TRBV5-1 and TRBJ1-2, with a weak D call TRBD1 (5 bases). Between the trimmed V and J ends, which lost 2 bases and 2 bases, there was a span of 10 bases. CDR3 length: 14 residues. Per the germline V gene, CDR1 is SGHRS and CDR2 is YFSETQ. As DNA, the CDR3 is TGCGCCAGCAGCTTACAAGGGGCGAACTATGGCTACACCTTC. Translating gives CASSLQGANYGYTF.

The CDR3 nucleotides are TGTGCCAGCAGCTTGGGCTCGGGGTTCTACGAGCAGTACTTC. Encoded protein: CASSLGSGFYEQYF. V gene TRBV11-2 combines with J gene TRBJ2-5, with a weak D call TRBD2 (5 bases). TRBJ2-7 matches the DNA end more closely, so the J call is doubtful. Germline V lookup: CDR1 SGHAT, CDR2 FQNNGV. The CDR3 has 14 amino acids.

In regard to this clonotype: A read error may produce the germline difference seen at one junction end. This chain connects TRBV7-2 to TRBJ2-3, with a possible D match to TRBD2 (7 bases). The DNA end lines up better with TRBJ2-7; the J call may be wrong. Germline loops: CDR1 SGHTA, CDR2 FQGNSA. This CDR3 comprises 13 residues. In DNA form, the CDR3 reads TGCGCCAGCAGCCTCGGGGGGCGTTACGAGCAGTACTTC. Protein: CASSLGGRYEQYF.

This rearrangement joins TRBV7-2 to TRBJ2-5; perhaps TRBD1 as D (6 bases). With the DNA end fitting TRBJ2-1 better, the J assignment may be wrong. This CDR3 spans 14 amino acids. The germline CDR1 and CDR2 sequences are SGHTA and FQGNSA. CDR3 nucleotides: TGTGCCAGCAGCATACAGGGTGAGAGTGACGAGCAGTTCTTC. Its translation: CASSIQGESDEQFF.

The gene calls are TRBV6-5 and TRBJ2-3; D gene ambiguous. The DNA matches TRBJ2-5 better at its end, which makes the J call doubtful. Germline V gene data show CDR1 as MNHEY and CDR2 as SVGAGI. The length of the CDR3 is 13 residues. The CDR3: CASSGNRQETQYF. The CDR3 DNA follows: TGTGCCAGCAGTGGTAACAGACAAGAGACCCAGTACTTC.

This clonotype was observed a single time. One junction end disagrees with the germline gene, perhaps due to a read error. This chain links TRBV6-8 with TRBJ1-6, with D maybe TRBD1 (6 bases). This CDR3 region has 13 residues. Germline V gene lookup returns CDR1 MNHGY and CDR2 SAAAGT. CDR3 loop: CASTRQVDSPPHF. The CDR3 DNA sequence: TGTGCCAGCACGCGACAGGTGGATTCACCCCCCCACTTT.

Notes on this clonotype: This is likely a read error, given that the CDR3 carries no conserved phenylalanine or tryptophan at its end. The chain couples TRBV7-8 to TRBJ2-5, with 7 nucleotides matching TRBD2. Trimming removed 5 bases from V and 5 bases from J; junction bases left unmatched: 14. Per germline, CDR1 SGHVS and CDR2 FQNEAQ. The CDR3 sequence is 16 residues long. CDR3 amino acids: CASSPHLAGGRETQYV. CDR3 nucleotides: TGTGCCAGCAGCCCACATTTAGCGGGTGGGAGGGAGACCCAGTACGTC.

This clonotype was recorded at least ten times. V usage is TRBV7-2 and J usage is TRBJ2-1; the D gene is possibly TRBD2 (5 bases). This CDR3 region has 16 residues. Germline CDR1 is SGHTA and CDR2 is FQGNSA. V lost 1 base and J 13 bases, leaving 23 bases between the germline ends. The CDR3 bases are TGTGCCAGCAGCTTAGAGAGCGTAGTGGTCTGGGAGACCCAGTTCTTC. This codes for CASSLESVVVWETQFF.

The chain recombines TRBV12-3 or TRBV12-4 with TRBJ2-5, with 11 bases fitting TRBD2. The end of the DNA fits TRBJ2-1 better, so the J call may be wrong. The CDR3 has 16 amino acids. The CDR3 DNA reads TGTGCCAGCGACGTTCCTAGCGGGGGGTCCTCTAAGGAGCAGTTCTTC. Translating gives CASDVPSGGSSKEQFF.

The chain recombines TRBV6-1 with TRBJ2-3; D might be TRBD1 (6 bases). The tail of the sequence fits TRBJ2-1 better, so the J call may be wrong. The CDR3 is 13 residues long. Germline CDR1 MNHNS, CDR2 SASEGT. CDR3 nucleotide sequence: TGTGCCAGCAGACTACAGGGCTACGGGGAGCAGTTCTTC. It specifies CASRLQGYGEQFF.

The chain is built from TRBV7-2 and TRBJ2-1; tentative D call: TRBD2 (7 bases). The tail of the sequence fits TRBJ2-7 better, so the J call may be wrong. The germline CDR1 and CDR2 sequences are SGHTA and FQGNSA. The length of the CDR3 is 13 residues. DNA of the CDR3: TGTGCCAGCAGCCCCGGGGCGGGGGCGTTGCAGTACTTC. It yields the protein CASSPGAGALQYF.

J is TRBJ2-1 and V is TRBV6-1, with D unclear. The J call may be wrong; the DNA end is better matched by TRBJ2-5. This CDR3 contains 12 residues. The germline CDR1 and CDR2 sequences are MNHNS and SASEGT. CDR3 amino acids: CASSQLEETQYF. DNA of the CDR3: TGTGCCAGCAGTCAGCTTGAAGAGACCCAGTACTTC.

This clonotype was detected only once. This sequence joins TRBV5-1 and TRBJ2-1; 10 positions match TRBD2. Germline assignment: CDR1 SGHRS and CDR2 YFSETQ. This CDR3 is 16 amino acids long. Trimming cost V 1 base and J 7 bases; bases outside gene matches: 8. CDR3 nucleotides: TGCGCCAGCAGCTTGAACCTAGCGGGAGTGGGTAATGAGCAGTTCTTC. It encodes CASSLNLAGVGNEQFF.

The rearrangement joins TRBV6-1 to TRBJ2-5; a weak D match, TRBD1 (6 bases). The J call is uncertain, as TRBJ2-1 better fits the DNA end. The CDR3 runs to 15 residues. Germline CDR1 is MNHNS and CDR2 is SASEGT. The CDR3 is CASSEGLGAQETQFF. DNA for the CDR3: TGTGCCAGCAGTGAAGGGCTGGGGGCCCAAGAGACCCAGTTCTTC.

By its share, this clonotype is medium-sized. The chain carries TRBV28 and TRBJ2-1, with D possibly matching TRBD2 (6 bases). Judging by the DNA end, TRBJ2-7 fits better; the J call may be wrong. The germline CDR1 and CDR2 sequences are MDHEN and SYDVKM. This CDR3 region has 12 residues. The CDR3 protein is CASSLGGYEQYF. For the CDR3, the DNA is TGTGCCAGCAGTTTGGGGGGCTACGAGCAGTACTTC.

The gene calls are TRBV12-5 and TRBJ1-3; 11 bases agree with TRBD1. The CDR3 sequence is 17 residues long. Germline V gives CDR1 LGHNT, CDR2 FRNRAP. V lost 2 bases to trimming and J lost 4 bases; unmatched junction nucleotides: 7. CDR3 in amino acids: CASGLYLDRGPGNTIYF. CDR3 in DNA: TGTGCTAGTGGTTTGTACCTGGACAGGGGGCCAGGAAACACCATATATTTT.